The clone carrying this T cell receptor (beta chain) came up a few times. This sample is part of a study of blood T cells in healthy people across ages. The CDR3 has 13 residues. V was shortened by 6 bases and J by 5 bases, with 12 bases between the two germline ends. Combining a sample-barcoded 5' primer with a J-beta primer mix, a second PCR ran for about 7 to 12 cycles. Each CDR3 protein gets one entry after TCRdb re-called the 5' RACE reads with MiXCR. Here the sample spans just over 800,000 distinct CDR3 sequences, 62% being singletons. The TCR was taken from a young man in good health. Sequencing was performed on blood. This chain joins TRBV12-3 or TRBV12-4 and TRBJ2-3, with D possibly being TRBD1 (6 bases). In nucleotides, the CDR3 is TGTGCCAGCAGCTCAGGGGCGGTAGATACGCAGTATTTT. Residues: CASSSGAVDTQYF.